The clone carrying this T cell receptor beta chain was counted a few times. Its antigen remains unknown. This sample is drawn from a study of T cells in Graves' hyperthyroidism and ophthalmopathy. Regarding the study as a whole: Stable hyperthyroidism was separated from ophthalmopathy by a model based on 13 V-J features.

Amplification yielded TCR beta CDR3 regions, with RNA transcripts as the source. First-round RT-PCR of the TCR CDR3 relied on the HTBI primer set. TCRdb redid the calling of the multiplex PCR reads with MiXCR, one entry per CDR3 protein. This table has about 360,000 distinct CDR3 sequences, less than 15% appearing once. Trimming cost V 4 bases and J 0 bases, with 14 bases left between them. Germline assignment: CDR1 LNHDA and CDR2 SQIVND (reference sequence). This CDR3 contains 16 residues. The sequencing input was blood. The chain is built from TRBV19 and TRBJ2-3; D remains ambiguous. The receptor was derived from a woman aged 18-29 years with Graves' hyperthyroidism. CDR3 DNA: TGTGCCAGTAGTACCCTCCCTTGGCGGAGCACAGATACGCAGTATTTT. Translated, it gives CASSTLPWRSTDTQYF.